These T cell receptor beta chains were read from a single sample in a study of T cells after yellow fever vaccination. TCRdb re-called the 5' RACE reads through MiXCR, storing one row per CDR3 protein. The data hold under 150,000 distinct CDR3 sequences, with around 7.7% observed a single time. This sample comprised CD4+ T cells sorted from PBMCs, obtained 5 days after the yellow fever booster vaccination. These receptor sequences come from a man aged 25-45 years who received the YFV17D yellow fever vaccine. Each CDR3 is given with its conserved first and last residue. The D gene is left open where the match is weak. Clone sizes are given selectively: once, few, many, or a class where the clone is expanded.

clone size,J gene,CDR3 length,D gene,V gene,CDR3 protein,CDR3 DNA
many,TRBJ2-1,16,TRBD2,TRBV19,CASSTIAGGSYNEQFF,TGTGCCAGTAGTACCATAGCGGGAGGCTCCTACAATGAGCAGTTCTTC
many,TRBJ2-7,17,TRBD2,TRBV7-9,CASSPQWGGEDEYEQYF,TGTGCCAGCAGCCCTCAATGGGGGGGAGAGGATGAATACGAGCAGTACTTC
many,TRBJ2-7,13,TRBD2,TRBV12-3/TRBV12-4,CASTDSGRSEQYF,TGTGCCAGCACCGATAGCGGGAGAAGCGAGCAGTACTTC
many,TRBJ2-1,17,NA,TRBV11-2,CASSFRGVSGFWNEQFF,TGTGCCAGCAGCTTCAGAGGGGTTAGCGGTTTTTGGAATGAGCAGTTCTTC
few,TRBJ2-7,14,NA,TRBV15,CATSRDLKGPEQYF,TGTGCCACCAGCAGAGATCTGAAAGGACCGGAGCAGTACTTC
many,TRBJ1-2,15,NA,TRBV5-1,CASRLGGAPDYGYTF,TGCGCCAGCCGACTCGGGGGCGCCCCGGACTATGGCTACACCTTC
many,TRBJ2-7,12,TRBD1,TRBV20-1,CSYPDRAVEQYF,TGCAGTTACCCCGACAGGGCCGTCGAGCAGTACTTC
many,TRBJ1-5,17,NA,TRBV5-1,CASSLGDGVGNNQPQHF,TGCGCCAGCAGCTTAGGGGACGGCGTTGGGAACAATCAGCCCCAGCATTTT
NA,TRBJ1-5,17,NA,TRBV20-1,CCASMVRGAYSNQPQHF,TGCTGTGCTAGTATGGTGAGAGGGGCATATAGCAATCAGCCCCAGCATTTT
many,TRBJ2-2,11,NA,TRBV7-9,CASSSIGELFF,TGTGCCAGCAGCTCTATCGGGGAGCTGTTTTTT
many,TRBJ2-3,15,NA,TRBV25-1,CASRPTGHLTDTQYF,TGTGCCAGCAGACCCACGGGACACCTCACAGATACGCAGTATTTT
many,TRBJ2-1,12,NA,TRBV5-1,CASSLTANEQFF,TGCGCCAGCAGCTTAACAGCCAATGAGCAGTTCTTC
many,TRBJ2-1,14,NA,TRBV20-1,CSAYTGTGYNEQFF,TGCAGTGCTTATACAGGGACGGGATACAATGAGCAGTTCTTC
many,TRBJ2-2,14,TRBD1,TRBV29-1,CSVYRDRSNGELFF,TGCAGCGTTTACCGGGACAGGTCAAACGGGGAGCTGTTTTTT
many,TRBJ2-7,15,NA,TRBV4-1,CASSQDLQGWYEQYF,TGCGCCAGCAGCCAAGATCTGCAGGGTTGGTACGAGCAGTACTTC
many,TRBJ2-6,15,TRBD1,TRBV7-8,CASSQDRGGANVLTF,TGTGCCAGCAGTCAGGACAGGGGTGGGGCCAACGTCCTGACTTTC
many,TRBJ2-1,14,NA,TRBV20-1,CSALLGTSGDEQFF,TGCAGTGCTCTACTAGGGACATCAGGAGATGAGCAGTTCTTC
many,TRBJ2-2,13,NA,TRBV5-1,CASSPDNLGELFF,TGCGCCAGCAGCCCGGACAACCTCGGGGAGCTGTTTTTT
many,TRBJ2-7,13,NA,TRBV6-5,CASSSPRIYEQYF,TGTGCCAGCAGTTCCCCCAGAATCTACGAGCAGTACTTC
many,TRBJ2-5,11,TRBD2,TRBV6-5,CASSYRGAQYF,TGTGCCAGCAGTTACCGGGGGGCCCAGTACTTC
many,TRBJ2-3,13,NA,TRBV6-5,CATSGWGTDTQYF,TGTGCCACCTCCGGGTGGGGCACAGATACGCAGTATTTT
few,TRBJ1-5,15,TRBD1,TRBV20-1,CSADTGTGKDQPQHF,TGCAGTGCGGACACCGGGACAGGGAAGGATCAGCCCCAGCATTTT
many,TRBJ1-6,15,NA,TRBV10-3,CAISDGGGLNSPLHF,TGTGCCATCAGTGACGGGGGAGGCCTTAATTCACCCCTCCACTTT
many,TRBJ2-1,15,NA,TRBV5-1,CASSPGQNSYNEQFF,TGCGCCAGCAGCCCCGGACAGAACTCCTACAATGAGCAGTTCTTC
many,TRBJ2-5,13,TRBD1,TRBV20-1,CSAEDRSGETQYF,TGCAGTGCCGAGGACAGGTCGGGGGAGACCCAGTACTTC
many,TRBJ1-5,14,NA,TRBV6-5,CASSSRDSNQPQHF,TGTGCCAGCAGTTCCCGGGACAGCAATCAGCCCCAGCATTTT
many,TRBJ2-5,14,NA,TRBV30,CAWRTLAYQETQYF,TGTGCCTGGAGGACCCTAGCGTACCAAGAGACCCAGTACTTC
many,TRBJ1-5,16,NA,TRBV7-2,CASSLLPGDSNQPQHF,TGTGCCAGCAGCTTACTCCCCGGGGATAGCAATCAGCCCCAGCATTTT
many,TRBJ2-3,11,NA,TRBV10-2,CASSEGNTQYF,TGCGCCAGCAGTGAGGGGAATACGCAGTATTTT
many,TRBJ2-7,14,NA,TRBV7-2,CASSPGLTTYEQYF,TGTGCCAGCAGCCCAGGTCTGACGACCTACGAGCAGTACTTC
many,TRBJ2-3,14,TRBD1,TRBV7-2,CASSSDRGPGTQYF,TGTGCCAGCAGTTCGGACAGGGGGCCAGGTACGCAGTATTTT
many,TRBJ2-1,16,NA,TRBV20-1,CSARFAGRINDNEQFF,TGCAGTGCTAGATTTGCGGGCAGGATTAATGACAATGAGCAGTTCTTC
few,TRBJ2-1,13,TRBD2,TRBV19,CASRSLAGNEQFF,TGTGCCAGTAGATCACTAGCGGGCAATGAGCAGTTCTTC
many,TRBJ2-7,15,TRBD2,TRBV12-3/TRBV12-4,CASSLGGRALYEQYF,TGTGCCAGCAGTTTAGGCGGGAGGGCCCTCTACGAGCAGTACTTC
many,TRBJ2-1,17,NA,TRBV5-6,CASSRGTVVFRYNEQFF,TGTGCCAGCAGCCGGGGGACAGTAGTATTTCGGTACAATGAGCAGTTCTTC
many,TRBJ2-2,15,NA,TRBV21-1,CASSYGRGDTGELFF,TGTGCCAGCAGTTACGGACGGGGGGACACCGGGGAGCTGTTTTTT
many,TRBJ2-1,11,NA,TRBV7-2,CASSRNHEQFF,TGTGCCAGCAGCCGGAATCATGAGCAGTTCTTC
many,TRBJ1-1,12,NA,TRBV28,CASSSSGIEAFF,TGTGCCAGCAGCTCCTCAGGGATTGAAGCTTTCTTT
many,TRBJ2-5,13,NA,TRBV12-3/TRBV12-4,CASSRDGLETQYF,TGTGCCAGCAGTCGGGACGGACTAGAGACCCAGTACTTC
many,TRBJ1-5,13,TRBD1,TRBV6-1,CASKTGLDQPQHF,TGTGCCAGCAAGACAGGGCTTGATCAGCCCCAGCATTTT
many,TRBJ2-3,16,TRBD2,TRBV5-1,CASSLAGTSGGDTQYF,TGCGCCAGCAGCTTGGCCGGGACTAGCGGGGGAGATACGCAGTATTTT
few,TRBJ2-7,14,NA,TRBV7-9,CASSLGAGAAEQYF,TGTGCCAGCAGCTTAGGGGCAGGGGCAGCCGAGCAGTACTTC
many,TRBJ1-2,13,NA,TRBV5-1,CASSPGQSYGYTF,TGCGCCAGCAGCCCCGGACAGTCCTATGGCTACACCTTC
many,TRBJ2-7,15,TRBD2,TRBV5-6,CASSLEPSGTYEQYF,TGTGCCAGCAGCTTGGAGCCTAGCGGGACGTACGAGCAGTACTTC
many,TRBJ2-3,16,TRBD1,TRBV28,CASSPFGQGFTDTQYF,TGTGCCAGCAGTCCTTTCGGACAGGGTTTCACAGATACGCAGTATTTT
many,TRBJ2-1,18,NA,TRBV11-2,CASSLALRAMGTNNEQFF,TGTGCCAGCAGCTTAGCTCTAAGGGCTATGGGGACCAATAATGAGCAGTTCTTC
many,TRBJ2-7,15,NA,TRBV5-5,CASTPFMGGFYEQYF,TGTGCCAGCACCCCGTTCATGGGCGGGTTCTACGAGCAGTACTTC
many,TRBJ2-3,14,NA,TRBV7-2,CASSYTLTGDTQYF,TGTGCCAGCAGCTATACCCTGACCGGAGATACGCAGTATTTT
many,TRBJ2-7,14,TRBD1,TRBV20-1,CSARNPGGNYEQYF,TGCAGTGCTAGGAACCCAGGGGGCAACTACGAGCAGTACTTC
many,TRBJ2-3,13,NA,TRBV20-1,CSARGRVPDTQYF,TGCAGTGCTAGAGGCAGGGTGCCCGATACGCAGTATTTT
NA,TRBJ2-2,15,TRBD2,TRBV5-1,CASSFGLAGAGELFF,TGCGCCAGCAGCTTCGGACTAGCGGGAGCCGGGGAGCTGTTTTTT